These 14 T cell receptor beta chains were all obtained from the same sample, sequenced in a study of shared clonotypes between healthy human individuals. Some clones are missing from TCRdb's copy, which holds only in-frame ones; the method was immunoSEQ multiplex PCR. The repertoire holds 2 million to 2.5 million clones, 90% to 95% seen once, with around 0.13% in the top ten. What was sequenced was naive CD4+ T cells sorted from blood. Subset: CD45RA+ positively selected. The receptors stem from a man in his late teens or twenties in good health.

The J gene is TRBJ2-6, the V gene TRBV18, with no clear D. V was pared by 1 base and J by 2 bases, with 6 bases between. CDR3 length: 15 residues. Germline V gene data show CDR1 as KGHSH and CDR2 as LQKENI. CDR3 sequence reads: CASSPQLPGANVLTF. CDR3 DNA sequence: TGTGCCAGCTCACCACAGCTCCCTGGGGCCAACGTCCTGACTTTC.

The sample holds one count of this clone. Here the CDR3 reads CASSEPEGPGELFF. In DNA, the CDR3 is TGCGCCAGCAGTGAGCCCGAGGGCCCCGGGGAGCTGTTTTTT. The chain links TRBV10-2 to TRBJ2-2; perhaps TRBD2 as D (5 bases). In germline, CDR1 is WSHSY, CDR2 SAAADI. V was cut by 2 bases and J by 6 bases, with 10 bases left in between. This CDR3 contains 14 residues.

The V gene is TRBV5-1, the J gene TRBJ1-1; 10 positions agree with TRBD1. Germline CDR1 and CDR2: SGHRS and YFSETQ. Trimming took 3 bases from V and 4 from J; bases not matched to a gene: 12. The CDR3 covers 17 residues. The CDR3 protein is CASSSFRDRGLGTEAFF. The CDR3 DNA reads TGCGCCAGCAGCTCATTCCGAGACAGGGGGCTGGGCACTGAAGCTTTCTTT.

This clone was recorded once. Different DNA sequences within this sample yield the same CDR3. CDR3 bases: TGTGCCAGCAGTCTGACAGGGAGGAATTCACCCCTCCACTTT. Residues: CASSLTGRNSPLHF. This chain uses TRBV28 with TRBJ1-6; 7 nucleotides agree with TRBD1. The CDR3 is 14 amino acids. Germline V gives CDR1 MDHEN, CDR2 SYDVKM. V shed 5 bases and J 7 bases; nucleotides not matched to a gene: 5.

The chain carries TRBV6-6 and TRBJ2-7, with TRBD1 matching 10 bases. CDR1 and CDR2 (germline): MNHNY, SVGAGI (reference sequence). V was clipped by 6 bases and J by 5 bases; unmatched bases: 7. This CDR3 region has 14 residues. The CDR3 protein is CASSPGQGLNEQYF. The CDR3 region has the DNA TGTGCCAGCAGCCCGGGACAGGGGTTGAACGAGCAGTACTTC.

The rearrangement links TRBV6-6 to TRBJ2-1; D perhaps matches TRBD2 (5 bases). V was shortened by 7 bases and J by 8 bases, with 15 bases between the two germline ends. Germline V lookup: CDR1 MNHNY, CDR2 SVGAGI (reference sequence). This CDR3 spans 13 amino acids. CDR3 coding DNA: TGTGCCAGCAACCTACTAGTCAACGATGAGCAGTTCTTC. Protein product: CASNLLVNDEQFF.

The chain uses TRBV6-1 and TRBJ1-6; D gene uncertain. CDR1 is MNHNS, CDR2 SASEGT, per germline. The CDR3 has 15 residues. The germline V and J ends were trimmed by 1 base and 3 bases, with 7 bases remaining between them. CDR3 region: CASSEGWNYNSPLHF. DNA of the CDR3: TGTGCCAGCAGTGAAGGTTGGAACTATAATTCACCCCTCCACTTT.

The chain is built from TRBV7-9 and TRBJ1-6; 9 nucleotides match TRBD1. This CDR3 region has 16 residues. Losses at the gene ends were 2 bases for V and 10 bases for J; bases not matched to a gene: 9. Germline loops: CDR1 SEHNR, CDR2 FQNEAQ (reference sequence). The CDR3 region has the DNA TGTGCCAGCAGCTTATATAGGGACAGGGTAAAATCACCCCTCCACTTT. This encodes CASSLYRDRVKSPLHF.

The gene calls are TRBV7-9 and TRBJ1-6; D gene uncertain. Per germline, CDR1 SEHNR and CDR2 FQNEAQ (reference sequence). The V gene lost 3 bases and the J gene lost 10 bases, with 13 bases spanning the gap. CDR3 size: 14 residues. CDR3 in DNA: TGTGCCAGCAGCTTTAGAATCGTGGAATCACCCCTCCACTTT. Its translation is CASSFRIVESPLHF.

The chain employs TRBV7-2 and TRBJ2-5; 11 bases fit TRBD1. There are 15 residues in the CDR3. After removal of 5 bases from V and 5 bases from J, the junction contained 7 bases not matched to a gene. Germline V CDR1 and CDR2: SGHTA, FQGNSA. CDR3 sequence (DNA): TGTGCCAGCAGCGCGGGACAGGGGGTTGCGGAGACCCAGTACTTC. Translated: CASSAGQGVAETQYF.

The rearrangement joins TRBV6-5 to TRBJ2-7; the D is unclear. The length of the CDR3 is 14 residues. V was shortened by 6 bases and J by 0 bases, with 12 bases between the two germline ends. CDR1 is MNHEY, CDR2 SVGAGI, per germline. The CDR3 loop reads CASRLDGTSYEQYF. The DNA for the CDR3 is TGTGCCAGCAGGCTGGACGGTACCTCCTACGAGCAGTACTTC.

CDR3 loop: CASSYDGAYQPQHF. CDR3 bases: TGTGCCAGCAGTTACGATGGGGCCTATCAGCCCCAGCATTTT. The chain is built from TRBV6-6 and TRBJ1-5, with D maybe TRBD1 (5 bases). The CDR3 is made up of 14 amino acids. Germline V gives CDR1 MNHNY, CDR2 SVGAGI (reference sequence). Trimming shortened V by 2 bases and J by 5 bases, and 10 bases separated the two germline ends.

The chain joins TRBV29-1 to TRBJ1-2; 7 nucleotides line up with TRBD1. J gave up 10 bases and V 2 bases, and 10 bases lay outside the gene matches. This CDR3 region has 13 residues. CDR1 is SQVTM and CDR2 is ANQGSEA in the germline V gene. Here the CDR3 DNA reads TGCAGCGTTGAAAAGCGGGACAGAAATCACTACACCTTC. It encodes CSVEKRDRNHYTF.

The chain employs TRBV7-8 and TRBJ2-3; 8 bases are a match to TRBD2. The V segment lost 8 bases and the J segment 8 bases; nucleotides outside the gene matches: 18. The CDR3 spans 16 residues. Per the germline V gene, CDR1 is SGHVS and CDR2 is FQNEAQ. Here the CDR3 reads CASVELRLARSGTQYF. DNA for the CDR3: TGTGCCAGCGTAGAGTTGAGACTAGCGAGGTCCGGTACGCAGTATTTT.